Below, one T cell receptor beta chain is given with its context. Its cognate antigen is unknown. This entry belongs to a study of cytomegalovirus exposure and HLA in healthy donors. Study-wide findings and caveats: Some TCR beta chains (164 of them) were listed as cytomegalovirus-associated.

It was with 60 Vbeta and 13 Jbeta primers that the PCR ran. Measured with immunoSEQ multiplex PCR; TCRdb has only the in-frame clones, and not every one. The sample has more than 85,000 clones. V shed 5 bases and J 7 bases; nucleotides not matched to a gene: 11. The CDR3 is made up of 15 amino acids. Germline lookup yields CDR1 MNHNS and CDR2 SASEGT. At sampling all donors were nominally healthy, likely with unrecorded immune exposures. Sequencing used PBMCs. The sequence was collected from a girl aged 10-17 years in good health and CMV-seropositive. J is TRBJ1-1 and V is TRBV6-1; 9 nucleotides agree with TRBD1. DNA of the CDR3: TGTGCCAGCAGTTCGACCCCGGGACAGGGCATTGAAGCTTTCTTT. It encodes CASSSTPGQGIEAFF.